This T cell receptor beta chain was retrieved from a study of CD8+CD57+ T cells in acquired aplastic anemia. Looking at the study overall: Mean yield of DNA from sorted CD4+ and CD8+ cells was 3 to 3.5 ug.

For CDR3 and TCR beta VDJ profiling, genomic DNA was the template used. Each CDR3 protein gets one entry after TCRdb re-called the reads with MiXCR. The data show approximately 160,000 distinct CDR3 sequences, with 35% to 55% seen just once and 1.1% held by the top ten. Findings and caveats of the study: Patients and controls turned out to have 25 to 35 CD8+ CDR3 sequences in common.

The sample holds many counts of this clonotype. Antigen unknown. The CDR3 extends over 13 amino acids. The germline V and J ends were trimmed by 4 bases and 3 bases, with 13 bases remaining between them. Looked up from germline, CDR1 is SQVTM and CDR2 is ANQGSEA. The rearrangement links TRBV29-1 to TRBJ2-7; D ambiguous. The TCR originated in a human donor in good health. Sequences were obtained from sorted CD4+, CD8+, or CD8+CD57+ T cells (not recorded which) from PBMCs. CDR3 nucleotides: TGCAGCGTTGTCAAACAGACGAACTACGAGCAGTACTTC. Its protein is CSVVKQTNYEQYF.